A selection of T cell receptor beta chains follows, all from one sample in a study of lymphopenia after photon versus proton radiotherapy. Assay used: immunoSEQ multiplex PCR; TCRdb lists only in-frame clones, some missing. The sample records 65,000 to 90,000 clones, around 93% being singletons. Sample: peripheral blood, taken from a patient treated with photon-based radiotherapy. These receptors were obtained from a woman in her thirties or forties with cholangiocarcinoma. Both conserved end residues are part of each CDR3. The D gene is left open where the match is weak. Expanded clones get a size class; other rows say once, few or many, or leave the size out.

CDR3 length	clone size	J gene	V gene	D gene	CDR3 protein	CDR3 DNA
14	.	TRBJ2-7	TRBV5-4	TRBD1	CASSDRQGSYEQYF	TGTGCCAGCAGCGACCGACAGGGTTCCTACGAGCAGTACTTC
14	once	TRBJ1-1	TRBV9	.	CASSVDQVNTEAFF	TGTGCCAGCAGCGTAGACCAGGTGAACACTGAAGCTTTCTTT
20	once	TRBJ2-1	TRBV27	TRBD2	CASSPLRLAGSRGLQNEQFF	TGTGCCAGCTCCCCCCTTCGGCTAGCGGGTTCAAGGGGCTTACAGAATGAGCAGTTCTTC
12	.	TRBJ1-2	TRBV7-8	TRBD1	CASSWTGDGYTF	TGTGCCAGCAGCTGGACAGGGGATGGCTACACCTTC
14	once	TRBJ2-7	TRBV4-3	.	CASSQGEEDYEQYF	TGCGCCAGCAGCCAAGGTGAGGAAGACTACGAGCAGTACTTC
13	.	TRBJ1-4	TRBV28	.	CASSTGGDEKLFF	TGTGCCAGCAGTACCGGGGGGGATGAAAAACTGTTTTTT
14	.	TRBJ2-1	TRBV9	TRBD2	CASSVGLAGPEQFF	TGTGCCAGCAGCGTGGGCCTAGCGGGACCGGAGCAGTTCTTC
13	.	TRBJ2-3	TRBV19	.	CASIQWGTDTQYF	TGTGCCAGTATACAGTGGGGCACAGATACGCAGTATTTT
13	.	TRBJ1-1	TRBV5-4	.	CASSLDGPTEAFF	TGTGCCAGCAGCTTGGACGGGCCCACTGAAGCTTTCTTT
14	.	TRBJ1-5	TRBV30	.	CAWGSGRGAQPQHF	TGTGCCTGGGGGAGTGGCAGGGGCGCTCAGCCCCAGCATTTT
18	.	TRBJ2-3	TRBV28	TRBD2	CASSPQVASGRETDTQYF	TGTGCCAGCAGTCCCCAGGTAGCTAGCGGGAGAGAGACAGATACGCAGTATTTT
17	medium-sized	TRBJ1-2	TRBV28	TRBD1	CASSPFPGTGTEYGYTF	TGTGCCAGCAGCCCTTTTCCCGGGACAGGAACGGAATATGGCTACACCTTC
16	.	TRBJ2-3	TRBV28	.	CASSYPPRPSTDTQYF	TGTGCCAGCAGTTACCCTCCCCGTCCTAGCACAGATACGCAGTATTTT
15	.	TRBJ2-3	TRBV6-5	.	CASSYGGLSTDTQYF	TGTGCCAGCAGTTATGGGGGACTTAGCACAGATACGCAGTATTTT
14	.	TRBJ1-1	TRBV5-1	.	CASSKTDPNTEAFF	TGCGCCAGCAGCAAGACAGATCCGAACACTGAAGCTTTCTTT
14	.	TRBJ2-7	TRBV9	.	CASSVANAGSEQYF	TGTGCCAGCAGCGTAGCTAATGCCGGCAGCGAGCAGTACTTC
13	once	TRBJ1-4	TRBV5-1	.	CASNSEGDKKLFF	TGCGCCAGCAACTCTGAGGGGGACAAAAAACTGTTTTTT
13	.	TRBJ1-3	TRBV6-5	.	CASRKSSGNTIYF	TGTGCCAGCAGGAAGAGCTCTGGAAACACCATATATTTT
17	.	TRBJ1-5	TRBV2	TRBD1	CASSEETGLVSNQPQHF	TGTGCCAGCAGTGAGGAGACAGGGTTGGTAAGCAATCAGCCCCAGCATTTT
18	.	TRBJ2-6	TRBV7-8	.	CASSLLVLGGSGANVLTF	TGTGCCAGCAGCTTGCTAGTATTAGGGGGCTCTGGGGCCAACGTCCTGACTTTC
16	once	TRBJ2-1	TRBV13	.	CASSARTSSSYNEQFF	TGTGCCAGCAGCGCCCGGACCAGTAGCTCCTACAATGAGCAGTTCTTC
13	.	TRBJ1-1	TRBV9	.	CASSVAVGTEAFF	TGTGCCAGCAGCGTAGCAGTCGGGACAGAAGCTTTCTTT
16	.	TRBJ2-5	TRBV28	.	CASSTPPATGLETQYF	TGTGCCAGCTCGACACCCCCGGCGACAGGTCTTGAGACCCAGTACTTC
18	once	TRBJ2-2	TRBV27	TRBD2	CASSLLGGLAGVTGELFF	TGTGCCAGCAGTTTGCTTGGGGGACTAGCGGGCGTCACCGGGGAGCTGTTTTTT
15	.	TRBJ1-4	TRBV6-1	.	CASSIQGWANEKLFF	TGTGCCAGCAGTATACAGGGTTGGGCTAATGAAAAACTGTTTTTT
15	.	TRBJ2-7	TRBV6-5	TRBD1	CASSTGTGDIYEQYF	TGTGCCAGCAGCACCGGGACAGGGGATATCTACGAGCAGTACTTC
12	.	TRBJ2-5	TRBV9	.	CASSGSQGTQYF	TGTGCCAGCAGCGGATCTCAGGGGACCCAGTACTTC
15	.	TRBJ2-3	TRBV30	TRBD2	CAWSPRGGLTDTQYF	TGTGCCTGGAGTCCACGGGGGGGACTCACAGATACGCAGTATTTT
15	.	TRBJ2-3	TRBV5-5	.	CASSFFVGSTDTQYF	TGTGCCAGCAGCTTTTTCGTGGGTAGCACAGATACGCAGTATTTT
16	.	TRBJ1-2	TRBV23-1	TRBD1	CASGAGQGGRVGGYTF	TGCGCCAGCGGCGCCGGACAGGGGGGGCGGGTCGGCGGCTACACCTTC
15	.	TRBJ1-1	TRBV6-1	TRBD1	CASRNRQGAATEAFF	TGTGCCAGCAGGAACCGACAGGGGGCCGCGACTGAAGCTTTCTTT
13	.	TRBJ1-1	TRBV5-4	.	CASNRQGWTEAFF	TGTGCCAGCAATAGGCAGGGTTGGACTGAAGCTTTCTTT
13	.	TRBJ2-7	TRBV7-6	.	CASSPGQSYEQYF	TGTGCCAGCAGCCCCGGACAGTCCTACGAGCAGTACTTC
16	.	TRBJ1-4	TRBV28	.	CASSSLSAATNEKLFF	TGTGCCAGCAGTTCATTATCTGCGGCAACTAATGAAAAACTGTTTTTT
12	.	TRBJ1-4	TRBV30	TRBD1	CAWGQVNEKLFF	TGTGCCTGGGGACAGGTTAATGAAAAACTGTTTTTT
15	.	TRBJ2-5	TRBV5-1	.	CASSFGPGAQETQYF	TGCGCCAGCAGCTTTGGCCCAGGAGCTCAAGAGACCCAGTACTTC
14	.	TRBJ1-6	TRBV30	.	CACERGRGNSPLHF	TGTGCCTGTGAAAGAGGAAGGGGCAATTCACCCCTCCACTTT
13	.	TRBJ1-1	TRBV10-3	.	CAISETSGGMEDF	TGTGCCATCAGTGAGACGAGCGGTGGGATGGAGGACTTT
14	.	TRBJ2-5	TRBV6-5	.	CASSYTRQQETQYF	TGTGCCAGCAGTTACACCAGACAGCAAGAGACCCAGTACTTC
14	.	TRBJ1-6	TRBV5-6	.	CASSLVRLPSPLHF	TGTGCCAGCAGCTTGGTTAGGTTACCCTCACCCCTCCACTTT
12	few	TRBJ1-5	TRBV7-9	.	CASSSGGEPQHF	TGTGCCAGCAGCTCTGGGGGGGAGCCCCAGCATTTT
16	.	TRBJ2-2	TRBV19	TRBD2	CASSGQGLAGTGELFF	TGTGCCAGTAGTGGCCAGGGACTAGCGGGCACCGGGGAGCTGTTTTTT